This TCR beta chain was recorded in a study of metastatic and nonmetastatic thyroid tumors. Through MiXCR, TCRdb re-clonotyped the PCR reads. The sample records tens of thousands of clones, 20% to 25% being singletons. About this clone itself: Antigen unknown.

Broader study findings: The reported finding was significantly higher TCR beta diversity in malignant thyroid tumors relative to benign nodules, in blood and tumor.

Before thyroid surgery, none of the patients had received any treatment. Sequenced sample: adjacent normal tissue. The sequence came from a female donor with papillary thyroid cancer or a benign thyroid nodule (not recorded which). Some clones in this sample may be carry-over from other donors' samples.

The CDR3: CASSPPRTSGNTIYF. CDR3 nucleotides: TGTGCCAGCTCACCCCCCCGAACCTCTGGAAACACCATATATTTT. This rearrangement joins TRBV18 to TRBJ1-3; D gene uncertain. CDR1 KGHSH and CDR2 LQKENI come from the germline V gene. This CDR3 region has 15 residues. The V end was cut by 3 bases, the J end by 0 bases, with 9 bases between.